The clone carrying this TCR beta chain was observed a handful of times. Its matching antigen is unknown. These gene names are mouse names. The sequenced fragment ends 4 residues before the CDR3 boundary, so the rest is inferred from the germline J gene. As the sequencing template, cDNA was produced by extracting RNA and reverse transcribing it. Clones were read by immunoSEQ multiplex PCR, and TCRdb kept only the in-frame ones, dropping some. The specimen has around 290,000 clones, none found just once. Cutaneous lymph nodes were pooled and cells sorted by CD4, CD8alpha, NKG2D, NKG2ACE and more. Germline assignment: CDR1 GKSSPN and CDR2 SITVG. The V end lost 3 bases, the J end lost 0 bases, and 7 bases lay between the germline ends. CDR3 size: 13 residues. These data originate in a study of CD8+ T cells in alopecia areata. Findings of the study overall: Mice gave a clearer picture of TCR sharing than patients did, possibly for HLA-related reasons. In lesional scalp, particularly from alopecia totalis/universalis, clonality was higher than in normal scalp.

The sequenced sample was CD4+ T cells sorted from a lymph node. The clonotype comes from a C3H/HeJ mouse with alopecia areata. MHC haplotype here: H2-k. The chain combines TRBV31 with TRBJ2-4; D gene ambiguous. The sequenced CDR3 bases are TGTGCCTGGAGCCCCAATAGTCAAAAC. Encoded protein: CAWSPNSQN. The whole CDR3 protein is CAWSPNSQNTLYF.